This entry is about one T cell receptor (beta chain). Its specificity is not known. PCR was performed using 60 Vbeta and 13 Jbeta primers. The protocol was immunoSEQ multiplex PCR, while the TCRdb copy is restricted to in-frame clones and leaves out a portion. The sample shows some 100,000 clones, around 80% of them seen only once. The germline V gene has CDR1 SNHLY and CDR2 FYNNEI. The V and J ends lost 7 bases and 5 bases respectively, with 17 bases between them. This CDR3 has 14 residues. This entry is derived from a study of cytomegalovirus exposure and HLA in healthy donors. Notes on the study in general: Several of the most significant clusters appeared, in a later analysis, to be linked to common viral pathogens.

This clonotype was sampled from a male donor in good health and CMV-seropositive. This chain uses TRBV2 with TRBJ1-1; D perhaps matches TRBD1 (5 bases). Input material: PBMCs. This CDR3 is CASTKEGGGTEAFF. CDR3 in DNA: TGTGCCAGCACCAAGGAGGGCGGGGGGACTGAAGCTTTCTTT.